These 8 T cell receptor beta chains came from one sample sequenced in a study of T cell repertoires in cytomegalovirus infection. TCRdb re-called the reads through MiXCR, storing one row per CDR3 protein. The sample yields 400,000 or so distinct CDR3 sequences, roughly a third seen once. Sequenced material: PBMCs. These receptors were obtained from a human donor in good health (CMV status not recorded). Some clones in this sample may be carry-over from other donors' samples.

This sequence joins TRBV20-1 and TRBJ2-3, with D possibly matching TRBD1 (5 bases). The V and J ends lost 4 bases and 0 bases respectively, with 11 bases between them. CDR3 length: 14 amino acids. Germline V CDR1 and CDR2: DFQATT, SNEGSKA (reference sequence). This CDR3 is CSAKGARSTDTQYF. In DNA form, the CDR3 reads TGCAGTGCTAAAGGGGCGCGGAGCACAGATACGCAGTATTTT.

At least ten counts were recorded for this clonotype. J is TRBJ2-3 and V is TRBV7-2, with 11 bases matching TRBD2. J gave up 0 bases and V 2 bases, and 1 base lay outside the gene matches. The CDR3 spans 16 residues. In germline, CDR1 is SGHTA, CDR2 FQGNSA. The CDR3 reads CASSLRLAGSTDTQYF. CDR3 DNA: TGTGCCAGCAGCTTAAGACTAGCGGGGAGCACAGATACGCAGTATTTT.

Only a few counts were recorded for this clonotype. This chain links TRBV2 with TRBJ1-6, with D perhaps TRBD1 (5 bases). The V gene's germline CDR1 is SNHLY and CDR2 FYNNEI. V lost 6 bases to trimming and J lost 5 bases, with 14 bases between them. The length of the CDR3 is 15 residues. CDR3 in amino acids: CASSLLDTNNSPLHF. The CDR3 bases are TGTGCCAGCAGCTTGTTGGACACCAATAATTCACCCCTCCACTTT.

This clonotype was observed many times. This chain uses TRBV7-2 with TRBJ1-1; D unresolved. The CDR3 totals 14 residues. Looked up from germline, CDR1 is SGHTA and CDR2 is FQGNSA. V lost 6 bases to trimming and J lost 5 bases, with 16 bases between them. In DNA, the CDR3 is TGTGCCAGCAGACAGCCTAGTTCCTTTACTGAAGCTTTCTTT. Its translation is CASRQPSSFTEAFF.

V is TRBV6-1 and J is TRBJ2-5; possibly TRBD1 or TRBD2 for D (5 bases each). CDR1 and CDR2 from the germline V gene are MNHNS and SASEGT. This CDR3 is 14 amino acids long. V lost 2 bases, J lost 9 bases, and 16 bases lay in between. Written as DNA, the CDR3 is TGTGCCAGCAGTGAATTGACCCTTAGGGGACCCCAGTACTTC. Translated, it gives CASSELTLRGPQYF.

This rearrangement joins TRBV4-1 to TRBJ2-3; weak D call: TRBD2 (6 bases). The germline gives CDR1 MGHRA, CDR2 YSYEKL. V lost 0 bases and J 1 base, leaving 14 bases between the germline ends. CDR3 length: 17 residues. CDR3 coding DNA: TGCGCCAGCAGCCAAGATGAACGGGGGAAGGGCACAGATACGCAGTATTTT. Its translation is CASSQDERGKGTDTQYF.

This clonotype was counted only a few times. V usage is TRBV12-3 or TRBV12-4 and J usage is TRBJ1-4; weak D call: TRBD1 (5 bases). Trimming left V 6 bases short and J 0 bases short, with 8 bases between. The CDR3 is made up of 14 amino acids. The CDR3 coding sequence is TGTGCCAGCAGAGGGGCAGCAACTAATGAAAAACTGTTTTTT. Protein product: CASRGAATNEKLFF.

In DNA form, the CDR3 reads TGTGCCAGCAGTTACTCCCTAGGGCAGAACAATCAGCCCCAGCATTTT. This gives the protein CASSYSLGQNNQPQHF. This chain links TRBV6-2 or TRBV6-3 with TRBJ1-5; D unresolved. Trimming stripped 0 bases from V and 3 bases from J, with 12 bases between. In germline, CDR1 is MNHEY, CDR2 SVGEGT. The CDR3 has 16 residues.